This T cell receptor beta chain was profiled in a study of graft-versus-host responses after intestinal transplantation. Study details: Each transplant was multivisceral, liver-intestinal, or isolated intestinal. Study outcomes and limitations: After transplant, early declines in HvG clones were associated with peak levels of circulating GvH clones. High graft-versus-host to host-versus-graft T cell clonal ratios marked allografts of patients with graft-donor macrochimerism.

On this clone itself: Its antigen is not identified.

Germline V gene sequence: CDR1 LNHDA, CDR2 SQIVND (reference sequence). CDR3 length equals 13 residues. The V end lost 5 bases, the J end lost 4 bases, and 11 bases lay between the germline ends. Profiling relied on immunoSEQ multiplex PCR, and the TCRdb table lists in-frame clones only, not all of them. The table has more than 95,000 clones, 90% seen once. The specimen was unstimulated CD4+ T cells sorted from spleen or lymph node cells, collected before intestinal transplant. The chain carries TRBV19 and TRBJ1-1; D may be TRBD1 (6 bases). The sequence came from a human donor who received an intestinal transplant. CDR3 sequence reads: CASSRQGSTEAFF. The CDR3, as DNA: TGTGCCAGTAGTCGTCAGGGGAGCACTGAAGCTTTCTTT.